This T cell receptor (beta chain) was found in a study of blood T cell repertoires in COVID-19. This clone was recorded many times. Germline V lookup: CDR1 LGHDT, CDR2 YNNKEL (reference sequence). The CDR3 length is 15 residues. Unmatched junction bases numbered 11, after V lost 3 bases and J lost 10 bases. As processed by the authors: Using reference gene primer amplification, nucleated cell counts were estimated. The data were produced by immunoSEQ multiplex PCR, yet TCRdb's version contains in-frame clones alone and is incomplete. V, J and clone size are those of that table, while D and trimming were read from the DNA. The sample records approximately 300,000 clones, more than 75% being singletons.

Specimen: peripheral blood. The receptor's source is a woman between 45 and 60 years old with acute or convalescent COVID-19. The V gene is TRBV3-1 (or the pseudogene TRBV3-2), the J gene TRBJ1-4, with 7 bases aligning to TRBD1. The CDR3: CASSQATGPWGKLFF. The CDR3 DNA reads as TGTGCCAGCAGCCAGGCGACAGGGCCCTGGGGAAAACTGTTTTTT.